The present T cell receptor (beta chain) was sequenced within a study of T-cell memory formation after mild COVID-19. Study-wide points: Among clones peaking at day 37 in the second wave, SARS-CoV-2 specificity remained unconfirmed.

As concerns this clonotype: Its specificity is not known.

TCR alpha and TCR beta cDNA libraries with sample barcodes and UMIs came from 5'RACE using constant-segment primers. TCRdb itself ran the 5' RACE reads through MiXCR, one entry per CDR3 protein. Found here are more than 250,000 distinct CDR3 sequences, more than 15% of them singletons; the top ten hold 20% to 25%. This clonotype was obtained from a man between 18 and 35 years old who had mild COVID-19 (a few samples of this study predate the infection). Cell type and time point are not known. The sequenced sample was PBMCs or a T cell subset sorted from them (not recorded which).

CDR3 in amino acids: CASSVSGLADYNEQFF. In nucleotides, the CDR3 is TGTGCCAGCAGCGTATCGGGACTAGCGGACTACAATGAGCAGTTCTTC. V is TRBV9 and J is TRBJ2-1; TRBD2 matches 11 bases. CDR1 and CDR2 (germline): SGDLS, YYNGEE. V lost 1 base and J lost 3; bases outside the gene matches: 3. This CDR3 is 16 amino acids long.